The next 30 T cell receptor beta chains were all read from a single sample in a study of T cell responses to AZD1222 COVID-19 vaccine. Using immunoSEQ multiplex PCR, the repertoire was profiled, and TCRdb retains in-frame clones only, with some absent. The sample records about 110,000 clones, about 88% being singletons. The sequences come from peripheral blood, collected on day 0 of AZD1222 vaccination. All receptors derive from an adult in good health.

V gene TRBV7-9 combines with J gene TRBJ1-3; D uncertain. V was pared by 5 bases and J by 5 bases, with 1 base between. This CDR3 is built from 10 residues. CDR1 is SEHNR and CDR2 is FQNEAQ in the germline V gene (reference sequence). The CDR3 DNA reads TGTGCCAGCAGCAGAAACACCATATATTTT. Translated, it gives CASSRNTIYF.

The chain is built from TRBV28 and TRBJ2-2, with 12 bases aligning to TRBD2. V dropped 8 bases and J dropped 7; count of bases not matched to a gene: 2. The CDR3 covers 13 residues. CDR1 and CDR2 (germline): MDHEN, SYDVKM. CDR3 bases: TGTGCCAGCCTAGCGGGGGGGCGCGGGGAGCTGTTTTTT. Translation: CASLAGGRGELFF.

The chain joins TRBV9 to TRBJ1-3, with a weak D call TRBD1 (5 bases). Germline V lookup: CDR1 SGDLS, CDR2 YYNGEE. V shed 4 bases and J shed 2 bases, with 22 bases lying between them. The CDR3 has 18 amino acids. CDR3 bases: TGTGCCAGCAGCACCCCTCGGGACGGCTCAAGTGCTGGAAACACCATATATTTT. Protein sequence: CASSTPRDGSSAGNTIYF.

The genes are TRBV5-1 and TRBJ2-5; D is possibly TRBD2 (6 bases). The germline V gene has CDR1 SGHRS and CDR2 YFSETQ. The V end was cut by 0 bases, the J end by 1 base, with 10 bases between. The CDR3 runs 15 residues. DNA for the CDR3: TGCGCCAGCAGCTTGGAACCGGGACTCCAAGAGACCCAGTACTTC. As protein: CASSLEPGLQETQYF.

The chain recombines TRBV5-1 with TRBJ1-2, with 7 bases that match TRBD1. Germline CDR1 and CDR2: SGHRS and YFSETQ. This CDR3 has 14 residues. V was pared by 1 base and J by 3 bases, with 3 bases of the junction left unmatched. The CDR3 loop is CASSLTGVDYGYTF. CDR3 DNA sequence: TGCGCCAGCAGCTTGACAGGGGTGGACTATGGCTACACCTTC.

This chain links TRBV19 with TRBJ1-2; tentative D call: TRBD1 (5 bases). This CDR3 spans 13 amino acids. V was cut by 4 bases and J by 2 bases, with 8 bases left in between. Germline V gives CDR1 LNHDA, CDR2 SQIVND (reference sequence). The CDR3 is CASSTGGNYGYTF. In nucleotides, the CDR3 is TGTGCCAGTAGTACCGGGGGGAACTATGGCTACACCTTC. The variable domain in full, with the rest retrieved from reference TRBV19 and TRBJ1-2, is DGGITQSPKYLFRKEGQNVTLSCEQNLNHDAMYWYRQDPGQGLRLIYYSQIVNDFQKGDIAEGYSVSREKKESFPLTVTSAQKNPTAFYLCASSTGGNYGYTFGSGTRLTVV.

The chain uses TRBV19 and TRBJ2-5; no definite D call. V lost 3 bases and J lost 3, with 8 bases in between. CDR1 and CDR2 (germline): LNHDA, SQIVND (reference sequence). The CDR3 has 13 residues. DNA for the CDR3: TGTGCCAGTAGTATCGGGCAGAAAGAGACCCAGTACTTC. Translating gives CASSIGQKETQYF.

The chain is built from TRBV7-2 and TRBJ1-2; 12 bases agree with TRBD1. Germline values: CDR1 SGHTA, CDR2 FQGNSA. With V trimmed by 2 bases and J by 4 bases, 11 bases remained unmatched. CDR3 length: 18 amino acids. As DNA, the CDR3 is TGTGCCAGCAGCTTACCTGGGACAGGGGGCACCCCCCCCTATGGCTACACCTTC. As protein: CASSLPGTGGTPPYGYTF.

This chain joins TRBV6-2 or TRBV6-3 and TRBJ1-6; 7 positions match TRBD1. Germline CDR1 and CDR2: MNHEY and SVGEGT. With V trimmed by 0 bases and J by 9 bases, 8 bases remained unmatched. The CDR3 is 16 residues long. This chain's CDR3 is CASSYSRPTGSSPLHF. As DNA, the CDR3 is TGTGCCAGCAGTTACTCAAGGCCGACAGGGAGTTCACCCCTCCACTTT.

The chain combines TRBV7-8 with TRBJ2-7; D may be TRBD1 (6 bases). V was shortened by 4 bases and J by 3 bases, with 16 bases between the two germline ends. The CDR3 extends over 15 amino acids. Germline CDR1 reads SGHVS; CDR2 reads FQNEAQ. In DNA, the CDR3 is TGTGCCAGCAGCTGGAACCGCCAGGGGCACTACGAGCAGTACGTC. Amino acids: CASSWNRQGHYEQYV.

The CDR3 region has the DNA TGTGCCAGTAGTTTCGGCAGGATTTACGAGCAGTACTTC. Its protein product is CASSFGRIYEQYF. The chain uses TRBV19 and TRBJ2-7, with D hard to call. This CDR3 is 13 amino acids long. CDR1 and CDR2 (germline): LNHDA, SQIVND (reference sequence). Deletions cut 5 bases from V and 4 bases from J, with 12 bases between.

The chain couples TRBV28 to TRBJ1-6; D might be TRBD1 (6 bases). There are 17 residues in the CDR3. V was trimmed by 7 bases and J by 4 bases, leaving 20 bases between them. Looked up from germline, CDR1 is MDHEN and CDR2 is SYDVKM. The CDR3 DNA is TGTGCCAGCAACCTACCGGGGGCGTGGACTTATAATTCACCCCTCCACTTT. Translation gives CASNLPGAWTYNSPLHF.

The V gene is TRBV9, the J gene TRBJ2-1, with 16 bases aligning to TRBD2. Germline-derived CDR1 and CDR2 are SGDLS and YYNGEE. This CDR3 has 16 residues. J lost 4 bases, V lost 2 bases, and 0 bases had no gene match. DNA for the CDR3: TGTGCCAGCAGCGTGGGACTAGCGGGGGGGTACAATGAGCAGTTCTTC. This codes for CASSVGLAGGYNEQFF.

V usage is TRBV3-1 (or the pseudogene TRBV3-2) and J usage is TRBJ2-5; tentatively, D is TRBD1 (7 bases). The CDR3 runs to 16 residues. Germline values: CDR1 LGHDT, CDR2 YNNKEL (reference sequence). V lost 2 bases and J 5 bases, leaving 18 bases between the germline ends. This CDR3 is CASSQRDSGPLETQYF. The CDR3 DNA reads TGTGCCAGCAGCCAAAGGGACAGCGGGCCGCTGGAGACCCAGTACTTC.

The genes are TRBV7-6 and TRBJ1-1, with D unresolved. V was trimmed by 5 bases and J by 2 bases, leaving 6 bases between them. CDR1 is SGHVS, CDR2 FNYEAQ, per germline. This CDR3 comprises 12 residues. CDR3 in DNA: TGTGCCAGCAGCACCGCCAACACTGAAGCTTTCTTT. Its translation: CASSTANTEAFF.

The chain recombines TRBV6-5 with TRBJ2-2; 10 positions match TRBD1. Germline V lookup: CDR1 MNHEY, CDR2 SVGAGI. V shed 2 bases and J 4 bases; nucleotides not matched to a gene: 4. CDR3 length: 16 residues. CDR3 nucleotides: TGTGCCAGCAGTTACGACAGGGGGCATCGCACCGGGGAGCTGTTTTTT. Translated, it gives CASSYDRGHRTGELFF.

The CDR3 sequence is CASSAKRRENTEAFF. Written as DNA, the CDR3 is TGTGCCAGCTCAGCTAAGAGAAGGGAGAACACTGAAGCTTTCTTT. The chain couples TRBV18 to TRBJ1-1, with unresolved D. The CDR3 extends over 15 amino acids. V was clipped by 5 bases and J by 1 base, with 14 bases between them. Germline values: CDR1 KGHSH, CDR2 LQKENI.

This sequence joins TRBV2 and TRBJ2-1; 7 bases are shared with TRBD1. V lost 5 bases, J lost 5 bases, and 6 bases stayed unmatched. Looked up from germline, CDR1 is SNHLY and CDR2 is FYNNEI. The CDR3 length is 14 residues. CDR3 sequence (DNA): TGTGCCAGCAGTAGGGGCGGACAGGACAATGAGCAGTTCTTC. Encoded protein: CASSRGGQDNEQFF.

V and J are TRBV27 and TRBJ1-2, with D unresolved. The ends were cut back, 6 bases at V and 4 bases at J, with 15 bases in the middle. CDR1 and CDR2 from the germline V gene are MNHEY and SMNVEV (reference sequence). The CDR3 is 14 amino acids. For the CDR3, the DNA is TGTGCCAGCAGACAGACCTCGCCGGGCTATGGCTACACCTTC. Protein: CASRQTSPGYGYTF.

The gene calls are TRBV23-1 and TRBJ2-7; 8 bases align to TRBD1. TRBV23-1 is designated an ORF whose function remains uncertain. With V trimmed by 4 bases and J by 12 bases, 14 bases remained unmatched. CDR3 length equals 14 residues. The CDR3 region is CASSPYRGSRLGYF. In DNA, the CDR3 is TGCGCCAGCAGTCCCTACAGGGGGAGTAGGTTGGGGTACTTC.

The chain carries TRBV14 and TRBJ1-2, with D perhaps TRBD1 (5 bases). This CDR3 comprises 13 residues. V lost 3 bases, J lost 8 bases, and 13 bases lay in between. CDR1 is SGHDN and CDR2 is FVKESK in the germline V gene. CDR3 bases: TGTGCCAGCAGCCAGGTCCAGGGCAGAGGCTACACCTTC. It encodes CASSQVQGRGYTF.

This chain's CDR3 is CASSPDRAPYGYTF. The DNA for the CDR3 is TGTGCCAGCAGCCCCGACAGGGCCCCGTATGGCTACACCTTC. The chain uses TRBV27 and TRBJ1-2, with 7 bases fitting TRBD1. The J segment lost 5 bases and the V segment lost 6 bases, leaving 9 bases of the junction unmatched. The CDR3 is 14 residues long. The germline gives CDR1 MNHEY, CDR2 SMNVEV (reference sequence).

The chain combines TRBV6-5 with TRBJ1-4; TRBD1 matches 7 bases. The germline V gene has CDR1 MNHEY and CDR2 SVGAGI. V lost 9 bases and J lost 7; bases outside the gene matches: 14. The CDR3 has 15 amino acids. Written as DNA, the CDR3 is TGTGCCAGTAGACAGGGAGGGGCCGATCGTGAAAAACTGTTTTTT. Translation gives CASRQGGADREKLFF.

The chain is built from TRBV7-8 and TRBJ2-7; D remains unclear. The CDR3 spans 14 residues. Germline CDR1 is SGHVS and CDR2 is FQNEAQ. V lost 0 bases to trimming and J lost 3 bases, with 9 bases between them. The CDR3 spells CASSLAGQIYEQYV. DNA of the CDR3: TGTGCCAGCAGCTTAGCGGGCCAAATCTACGAGCAGTACGTC.

This clone has a handful of counts. The rearrangement joins TRBV28 to TRBJ1-2; 8 nucleotides match TRBD1. V lost 6 bases to trimming and J lost 6 bases; unmatched junction nucleotides: 12. The CDR3 loop spans 15 amino acids. CDR1 MDHEN and CDR2 SYDVKM come from the germline V gene. The DNA of the CDR3 is TGTGCCAGCAGCCTAGGACCCACAGGGGGAGATGGCTACACCTTC. The encoded protein is CASSLGPTGGDGYTF.

This chain links TRBV5-6 with TRBJ2-3, with 7 nucleotides matching TRBD1. After removal of 4 bases from V and 0 bases from J, the junction contained 5 bases not matched to a gene. The CDR3 totals 15 residues. Looked up from germline, CDR1 is SGHDT and CDR2 is YYEEEE. The CDR3 DNA follows: TGTGCCAGCAGCCTAGGGACAGCTAGCACAGATACGCAGTATTTT. Its translation: CASSLGTASTDTQYF.

This chain joins TRBV6-5 and TRBJ1-1; 8 positions match TRBD1. The V and J ends lost 6 bases and 11 bases, in that order; junction bases with no gene match: 8. CDR1 and CDR2 from the germline V gene are MNHEY and SVGAGI. This CDR3 contains 12 residues. The CDR3 DNA reads as TGTGCCAGCAGCCTGGACAGGGTCTACGCTTTCTTT. As protein: CASSLDRVYAFF.

V gene TRBV2 combines with J gene TRBJ1-3; D gene unclear. V lost 7 bases to trimming and J lost 2 bases, with 9 bases between them. Germline lookup yields CDR1 SNHLY and CDR2 FYNNEI. CDR3 length equals 13 residues. CDR3 sequence (DNA): TGTGCCAGCAACAACCGGGCTGGAAACACCATATATTTT. It translates to CASNNRAGNTIYF.

This clone was detected only a few times. The chain combines TRBV5-4 with TRBJ2-1; D not resolved. Trimming took off 3 bases at V and 0 bases at J, with 4 bases between the two ends. The germline V gene encodes CDR1 SGHNT and CDR2 YYREEE (reference sequence). This CDR3 comprises 13 residues. The CDR3 region has the DNA TGTGCCAGCAGCTCCCGCTCCTACAATGAGCAGTTCTTC. The encoded protein is CASSSRSYNEQFF.

The table lists this clone with a count of one. The V call is TRBV2, the J call TRBJ2-1; D is tentatively TRBD1 or TRBD2 (6 bases each). From germline, CDR1 is SNHLY and CDR2 FYNNEI. The CDR3 totals 14 residues. V lost 4 bases and J lost 7, with 14 bases in between. The CDR3 coding sequence is TGTGCCAGCAGTGCGGGGGCAGGGTGGAATGAGCAGTTCTTC. Translation: CASSAGAGWNEQFF. The whole variable domain, filled in from reference TRBV2 and TRBJ2-1, reads EPEVTQTPSHQVTQMGQEVILRCVPISNHLYFYWYRQILGQKVEFLVSFYNNEISEKSEIFDDQFSVERPDGSNFTLKIRSTKLEDSAMYFCASSAGAGWNEQFFGPGTRLTVL.